The rows below give T cell receptor beta chains drawn from one sample of a study of T cell repertoires in cytomegalovirus infection. TCRdb ran MiXCR on the reads and lists one entry per CDR3 protein. The sample holds approximately 750,000 distinct CDR3 sequences, 35% seen once. Sequencing used PBMCs. The receptor source for this set is a human donor in good health (CMV status not recorded). Some clones in this sample may be carry-over from other donors' samples. Both conserved end residues are part of each CDR3. A D gene is named only where the DNA matches it firmly. Clone size is not always given. Where it is, it says once, few, many or a class for expanded clones.

J: TRBJ1-1; V: TRBV12-3/TRBV12-4; D: .; size: .; CDR3: CASSRFFLTMNTEAFF; DNA: TGTGCCAGCAGTCGATTTTTCTTAACAATGAACACTGAAGCTTTCTTT
J: TRBJ1-1; V: TRBV7-9; D: TRBD1; size: many; CDR3: CASSFTGTGATEAFF; DNA: TGTGCCAGCAGCTTTACCGGGACAGGGGCCACTGAAGCTTTCTTT
J: TRBJ2-3; V: TRBV29-1; D: .; size: .; CDR3: CSVVPGGSHTDTQYF; DNA: TGCAGCGTTGTCCCCGGGGGCTCCCACACAGATACGCAGTATTTT
J: TRBJ1-4; V: TRBV28; D: .; size: .; CDR3: CASSETVRDEKLFF; DNA: TGTGCCAGCAGTGAGACTGTCCGGGATGAAAAACTGTTTTTT
J: TRBJ1-2; V: TRBV30; D: TRBD1; size: few; CDR3: CAWSVPGQAYTF; DNA: TGTGCCTGGAGTGTACCCGGACAGGCCTACACCTTC
J: TRBJ2-5; V: TRBV12-3/TRBV12-4; D: .; size: few; CDR3: CASAGPKGETQYF; DNA: TGTGCCAGCGCGGGGCCGAAAGGAGAGACCCAGTACTTC
J: TRBJ2-1; V: TRBV6-6; D: TRBD1; size: .; CDR3: CATQDRDGSNEQFF; DNA: TGTGCCACCCAAGACAGGGATGGTTCCAATGAGCAGTTCTTC
J: TRBJ2-2; V: TRBV7-2; D: TRBD1; size: few; CDR3: CASSRDRGRNTGELFF; DNA: TGTGCCAGCAGCAGAGACAGGGGGCGAAACACCGGGGAGCTGTTTTTT
J: TRBJ1-1; V: TRBV18; D: TRBD1; size: few; CDR3: CASSFGQVTEAFF; DNA: TGTGCCAGCTCCTTTGGACAGGTCACTGAAGCTTTCTTT
J: TRBJ1-6; V: TRBV7-2; D: TRBD1; size: many; CDR3: CASSTPRDRDLMSPLHF; DNA: TGTGCCAGCAGCACCCCCCGGGACAGGGATTTAATGTCACCCCTCCACTTT
J: TRBJ2-5; V: TRBV7-2; D: .; size: .; CDR3: CASSPLLGEQDTQYF; DNA: TGTGCCAGCAGCCCCTTATTAGGAGAACAAGATACCCAGTACTTC
J: TRBJ2-3; V: TRBV6-5; D: .; size: .; CDR3: CASSASNLAPPADTQYF; DNA: TGTGCCAGCAGCGCCTCTAACTTAGCCCCCCCGGCGGATACGCAGTATTTT
J: TRBJ1-1; V: TRBV15; D: TRBD1; size: .; CDR3: CATSTPTPDRDNANTEAFF; DNA: TGTGCCACCAGCACACCAACTCCGGACAGGGACAATGCGAACACTGAAGCTTTCTTT
J: TRBJ1-4; V: TRBV11-2; D: TRBD1; size: few; CDR3: CASSLNPTGGEKLFF; DNA: TGTGCCAGCAGCCTTAACCCGACAGGGGGTGAAAAACTGTTTTTT
J: TRBJ1-1; V: TRBV12-3/TRBV12-4; D: TRBD1; size: .; CDR3: CASTGQGVEAFF; DNA: TGTGCCAGCACCGGACAGGGGGTTGAAGCTTTCTTT
J: TRBJ2-1; V: TRBV14; D: .; size: .; CDR3: CASSQIWGRKTYNEQFF; DNA: TGTGCCAGCAGCCAGATCTGGGGACGAAAGACCTACAATGAGCAGTTCTTC
J: TRBJ1-1; V: TRBV12-3/TRBV12-4; D: .; size: .; CDR3: CASRPSRWPTEAFF; DNA: TGTGCCAGCAGACCATCGAGGTGGCCCACTGAAGCTTTCTTT
J: TRBJ2-5; V: TRBV28; D: TRBD2; size: .; CDR3: CASSPDGRALETQYF; DNA: TGTGCCAGCAGTCCCGACGGGAGGGCCCTAGAGACCCAGTACTTC
J: TRBJ2-1; V: TRBV5-8; D: .; size: .; CDR3: CASSFRREGRSEQFF; DNA: TGTGCCAGCAGCTTCCGGCGTGAGGGGAGGAGTGAGCAGTTCTTC
J: TRBJ2-3; V: TRBV19; D: TRBD1; size: few; CDR3: CASRPTGTGAADTQYF; DNA: TGTGCCAGTAGACCCACCGGGACAGGGGCGGCAGATACGCAGTATTTT
J: TRBJ1-5; V: TRBV27; D: .; size: many; CDR3: CASRQNNQPQHF; DNA: TGTGCCAGCAGACAGAACAATCAGCCCCAGCATTTT
J: TRBJ1-5; V: TRBV28; D: TRBD1; size: .; CDR3: CASSLLLGGGGRAQHF; DNA: TGTGCCAGCAGTTTATTGTTAGGGGGCGGCGGAAGGGCCCAGCATTTT
J: TRBJ2-1; V: TRBV7-8; D: TRBD1; size: few; CDR3: CASRRITGAEQFF; DNA: TGTGCCAGCAGGAGAATTACAGGGGCTGAGCAGTTCTTC
J: TRBJ2-7; V: TRBV14; D: TRBD2; size: .; CDR3: CATSGRANYEQYF; DNA: TGTGCCACCAGCGGGAGGGCCAACTACGAGCAGTACTTC
J: TRBJ2-7; V: TRBV12-3/TRBV12-4; D: .; size: .; CDR3: CASSSINYEQYF; DNA: TGTGCCAGCAGTTCGATCAACTACGAGCAGTACTTC
J: TRBJ1-2; V: TRBV9; D: .; size: .; CDR3: CASSVDRAANYGYTF; DNA: TGTGCCAGCAGCGTAGACAGGGCCGCTAACTATGGCTACACCTTC
J: TRBJ2-2; V: TRBV5-1; D: .; size: .; CDR3: CASSLVSTRELFF; DNA: TGCGCCAGCAGCTTGGTTTCTACCCGGGAGCTGTTTTTT
J: TRBJ1-1; V: TRBV4-1; D: TRBD1; size: .; CDR3: CASSRQGAAFF; DNA: TGCGCCAGCAGCAGACAGGGGGCCGCTTTCTTT
J: TRBJ1-6; V: TRBV12-3/TRBV12-4; D: .; size: .; CDR3: CASRINNSPLHF; DNA: TGTGCCAGCAGAATCAATAATTCACCCCTCCACTTT
J: TRBJ2-7; V: TRBV29-1; D: .; size: .; CDR3: CSVGTVHDYEQYF; DNA: TGCAGCGTGGGGACCGTACATGACTACGAGCAGTACTTC
J: TRBJ2-7; V: TRBV7-2; D: .; size: many; CDR3: CASSLANGDEQYF; DNA: TGTGCCAGCAGTTTAGCGAATGGGGACGAGCAGTACTTC
J: TRBJ2-7; V: TRBV7-6; D: .; size: .; CDR3: CASSRDRTSYEQYF; DNA: TGTGCCAGCAGTCGCGACAGGACCTCCTACGAGCAGTACTTC
J: TRBJ2-5; V: TRBV9; D: .; size: few; CDR3: CASSTDRKETQYF; DNA: TGTGCCAGCAGCACAGACAGAAAAGAGACCCAGTACTTC
J: TRBJ2-5; V: TRBV6-2/TRBV6-3; D: .; size: .; CDR3: CASSYREGQETQYF; DNA: TGTGCCAGCAGTTACCGGGAAGGCCAAGAGACCCAGTACTTC
J: TRBJ1-1; V: TRBV5-6; D: .; size: .; CDR3: CASSPGPGDTEAFF; DNA: TGTGCCAGCAGCCCGGGTCCGGGTGACACTGAAGCTTTCTTT
J: TRBJ1-2; V: TRBV4-1; D: .; size: .; CDR3: CASSPDGSPYCYTF; DNA: TGCGCCAGCAGCCCGGACGGCTCTCCATATTGCTACACCTTC
J: TRBJ1-2; V: TRBV4-1; D: .; size: few; CDR3: CASSQALTGNYGYTF; DNA: TGCGCCAGCAGCCAAGCGTTAACAGGGAACTATGGCTACACCTTC
J: TRBJ1-5; V: TRBV7-2; D: .; size: few; CDR3: CASSLVLVSDQPQHF; DNA: TGTGCCAGCAGCTTGGTGTTGGTGTCGGATCAGCCCCAGCATTTT
J: TRBJ2-1; V: TRBV6-1; D: .; size: many; CDR3: CASSKTGAGKNEQFF; DNA: TGTGCCAGCAGTAAGACAGGCGCGGGTAAGAATGAGCAGTTCTTC
J: TRBJ2-1; V: TRBV11-3; D: .; size: .; CDR3: CASSASGTGYNEQFF; DNA: TGTGCCAGCAGCGCCTCCGGGACTGGGTACAATGAGCAGTTCTTC
J: TRBJ2-3; V: TRBV11-2; D: TRBD1; size: few; CDR3: CASSFGPPTGDTDTQYF; DNA: TGTGCCAGCAGTTTTGGACCCCCCACAGGGGACACAGATACGCAGTATTTT
J: TRBJ2-1; V: TRBV4-1; D: .; size: .; CDR3: CASSQASVDEQFF; DNA: TGCGCCAGCAGCCAGGCTAGCGTCGATGAGCAGTTCTTC
J: TRBJ2-5; V: TRBV6-6; D: .; size: few; CDR3: CASSYSLRVETQYF; DNA: TGTGCCAGCAGTTACTCTCTACGGGTGGAGACCCAGTACTTC
J: TRBJ1-1; V: TRBV7-6; D: .; size: .; CDR3: CASSLGSRAEAFF; DNA: TGTGCCAGCAGCTTAGGAAGTAGAGCTGAAGCTTTCTTT
J: TRBJ2-1; V: TRBV7-2; D: .; size: .; CDR3: CASSLVLGGGPGDEQFF; DNA: TGTGCCAGCAGCTTAGTCTTAGGGGGAGGGCCTGGTGATGAGCAGTTCTTC
J: TRBJ2-1; V: TRBV11-2; D: TRBD2; size: .; CDR3: CASSLEASGRAEQFF; DNA: TGTGCCAGCAGCTTAGAGGCTAGCGGGAGGGCTGAGCAGTTCTTC
J: TRBJ1-2; V: TRBV28; D: .; size: few; CDR3: CASSSGAGYGYTF; DNA: TGTGCCAGCAGTTCCGGGGCAGGCTATGGCTACACCTTC
J: TRBJ2-7; V: TRBV7-9; D: TRBD1; size: .; CDR3: CASSLGVRRQGEQYF; DNA: TGTGCCAGCAGCTTAGGGGTTCGACGACAGGGAGAGCAGTACTTC